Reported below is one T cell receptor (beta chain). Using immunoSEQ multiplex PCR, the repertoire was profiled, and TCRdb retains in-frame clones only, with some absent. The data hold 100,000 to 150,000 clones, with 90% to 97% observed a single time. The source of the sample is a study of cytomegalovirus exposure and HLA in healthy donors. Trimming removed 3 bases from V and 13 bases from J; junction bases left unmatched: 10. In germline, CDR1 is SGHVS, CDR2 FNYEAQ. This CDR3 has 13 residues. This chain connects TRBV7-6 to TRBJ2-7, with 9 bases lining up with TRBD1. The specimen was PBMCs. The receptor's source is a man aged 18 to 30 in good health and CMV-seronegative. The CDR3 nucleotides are TGTGCCAGCAGCTTGAATGCAGGGACAGGGTACTACTTC. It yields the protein CASSLNAGTGYYF.